This passage covers 17 T cell receptor beta chains from one sample sequenced in a study of CD8+CD57+ T cells in acquired aplastic anemia. Previously, flow cytometry had revealed CD8+CD57+ cell expansion in the patients chosen for sequencing. Template material for TCR beta VDJ and CDR3 profiling consisted of genomic DNA. TCRdb re-called the reads through MiXCR, storing one row per CDR3 protein. The table records approximately 200,000 distinct CDR3 sequences, about half of them present only once. Sequencing was performed on sorted CD4+, CD8+, or CD8+CD57+ T cells (not recorded which) from PBMCs. All receptors come from a human donor with aplastic anemia.

The sample holds many counts of this clonotype. This chain links TRBV7-9 with TRBJ2-5; tentative D call: TRBD2 (5 bases). CDR1 is SEHNR, CDR2 FQNEAQ, per germline (reference sequence). V was pared by 7 bases and J by 4 bases, with 13 bases between. The CDR3 is 13 amino acids. The DNA for the CDR3 is TGTGCCAGCACCCTTACGGCGGGAGAGACCCAGTACTTC. As protein: CASTLTAGETQYF. Looking up the rest from reference TRBV7-9 and TRBJ2-5 gives the full variable domain: DTGVSQNPRHKITKRGQNVTFRCDPISEHNRLYWYRQTLGQGPEFLTYFQNEAQLEKSRLLSDRFSAERPKGSFSTLEIQRTEQGDSAMYLCASTLTAGETQYFGPGTRLLVL.

This clonotype appeared many times. This chain connects TRBV5-4 to TRBJ2-3; weak D call: TRBD2 (5 bases). V was cut by 4 bases and J by 7 bases, with 10 bases left in between. Germline CDR1 SGHNT, CDR2 YYREEE (reference sequence). The CDR3 has 12 amino acids. CDR3 sequence: CASSTDSYTQYF. CDR3 DNA: TGTGCCAGCAGCACGGACTCCTATACGCAGTATTTT.

The chain combines TRBV9 with TRBJ1-1; a weak D match, TRBD1 (6 bases). The CDR3 loop spans 14 amino acids. V gave up 0 bases and J gave up 3 bases, with 9 bases separating them. Germline-derived CDR1 and CDR2 are SGDLS and YYNGEE. CDR3 region: CASSVDPGDTEAFF. CDR3 bases: TGTGCCAGCAGCGTAGATCCAGGGGACACTGAAGCTTTCTTT.

This clonotype was recorded many times. This sequence joins TRBV5-6 and TRBJ1-4; no clear D. The CDR3 totals 14 residues. In germline, CDR1 is SGHDT, CDR2 YYEEEE. V lost 6 bases to trimming and J lost 8 bases, with 17 bases between them. The CDR3 DNA reads TGTGCCAGCAATACTAACACAGCCAACGAAAAACTGTTTTTT. This encodes CASNTNTANEKLFF.

In its sample, this clonotype was seen a few times. This rearrangement joins TRBV7-2 to TRBJ1-4; the D is unclear. CDR1 and CDR2 from the germline V gene are SGHTA and FQGNSA. The V and J ends lost 1 base and 4 bases respectively, with 10 bases between them. The CDR3 spans 15 residues. The CDR3 nucleotides are TGTGCCAGCAGCTTAGGTGGGGAAATTAATGAAAAACTGTTTTTT. It codes for CASSLGGEINEKLFF.

This clonotype was observed a single time. This sequence joins TRBV19 and TRBJ1-1; no definite D call. Between the trimmed V and J ends, which lost 6 bases and 4 bases, there was a span of 21 bases. The CDR3 consists of 16 residues. Germline V gene lookup returns CDR1 LNHDA and CDR2 SQIVND (reference sequence). The CDR3 is CASSSTLSKRGTEAFF. In DNA, the CDR3 is TGTGCCAGTAGCAGTACTCTCAGTAAACGAGGCACTGAAGCTTTCTTT. Full variable domain (missing parts from reference TRBV19 and TRBJ1-1): DGGITQSPKYLFRKEGQNVTLSCEQNLNHDAMYWYRQDPGQGLRLIYYSQIVNDFQKGDIAEGYSVSREKKESFPLTVTSAQKNPTAFYLCASSSTLSKRGTEAFFGQGTRLTVV.

This clonotype was observed many times. This sequence joins TRBV20-1 and TRBJ2-6, with D possibly called TRBD1 or TRBD2 (5 bases each). Trimming took off 3 bases at V and 1 base at J, with 22 bases between the two ends. The CDR3 has 19 residues. Germline CDR1 reads DFQATT; CDR2 reads SNEGSKA (reference sequence). The CDR3 protein is CSARDTGRRWGSGANVLTF. CDR3 sequence (DNA): TGCAGTGCTAGGGACACCGGCAGGAGGTGGGGTTCTGGGGCCAACGTCCTGACTTTC.

This clonotype was picked up many times. The genes are TRBV7-8 and TRBJ2-3; 7 positions match TRBD2. Germline CDR1 reads SGHVS; CDR2 reads FQNEAQ. The CDR3 sequence is 16 residues long. The V and J ends lost 1 base and 8 bases, in that order; junction bases with no gene match: 12. The CDR3, as DNA: TGTGCCAGCAGCTTAGGGGCAGGCGGTGGGGGGGGTACGCAGTATTTT. Translated: CASSLGAGGGGGTQYF.

The chain couples TRBV28 to TRBJ2-3; D might be TRBD1 (5 bases). The CDR3 is 15 amino acids. V dropped 3 bases and J dropped 3 bases, with 13 bases sitting between them. Germline CDR1 and CDR2: MDHEN and SYDVKM. This CDR3 reads CASSFIQGGTDTQYF. The CDR3, as DNA: TGTGCCAGCAGTTTCATCCAGGGTGGAACAGATACGCAGTATTTT.

This rearrangement joins TRBV19 to TRBJ2-1; 14 bases agree with TRBD2. The junction had 7 bases not matched to a gene; V was cut back by 9 bases and J by 9 bases. The germline V gene has CDR1 LNHDA and CDR2 SQIVND (reference sequence). CDR3 length equals 14 residues. This chain's CDR3 is CASRRLAGGGEQFF. CDR3 bases: TGTGCCAGCAGACGACTAGCGGGGGGGGGTGAGCAGTTCTTC.

The chain uses TRBV7-6 and TRBJ1-1; a weak D match, TRBD1 (6 bases). Trimming pared 4 bases from V and 0 bases from J, leaving 18 bases between. The CDR3 totals 17 residues. In germline, CDR1 is SGHVS, CDR2 FNYEAQ. CDR3 in DNA: TGTGCCAGCAGCTCGCAGGGGCCAAAAGATATGAACACTGAAGCTTTCTTT. Its translation: CASSSQGPKDMNTEAFF.

V is TRBV15 and J is TRBJ2-6; D is perhaps TRBD1 or TRBD2 (6 bases each). The V end was cut by 1 base, the J end by 3 bases, with 10 bases between. Germline CDR1 and CDR2: LNHNV and YYDKDF (reference sequence). The CDR3 totals 16 residues. CDR3: CATSRAGAGGANVLTF. CDR3 in DNA: TGTGCCACCAGCAGAGCGGGGGCCGGTGGGGCCAACGTCCTGACTTTC.

This clonotype has just one count. The CDR3 does not end in the conserved phenylalanine or tryptophan, so this is likely a read error. The chain recombines TRBV11-2 with TRBJ2-7, with D possibly being TRBD1 (5 bases). Between the trimmed V and J ends, which lost 1 base and 3 bases, there was a span of 10 bases. This CDR3 region has 14 residues. The germline V gene has CDR1 SGHAT and CDR2 FQNNGV. CDR3 DNA: TGTGCCAGCAGCTTAGCGGCCAGGGACTACGAGCAGTACTTG. Its translation is CASSLAARDYEQYL.

The V gene is TRBV25-1, the J gene TRBJ2-7; 9 bases line up with TRBD1. Germline V CDR1 and CDR2: MGHDK, SYGVNS. Trimming at V came to 4 bases and at J to 3 bases, leaving 7 bases not matched to a gene. The CDR3 loop spans 15 amino acids. CDR3 sequence (DNA): TGTGCCAGCAGTGGGTTAGGGACAGGGAACTACGAGCAGTACTTC. As protein: CASSGLGTGNYEQYF.

This chain joins TRBV6-5 and TRBJ2-2; 7 bases match TRBD1. Germline assignment: CDR1 MNHEY and CDR2 SVGAGI. With V trimmed by 6 bases and J by 0 bases, 4 bases remained unmatched. This CDR3 contains 15 residues. The CDR3 DNA reads as TGTGCCAGCAGGACCGGGACAGCGAACACCGGGGAGCTGTTTTTT. Translated: CASRTGTANTGELFF.

This clonotype has at least ten counts. The rearrangement links TRBV28 to TRBJ2-3; 10 bases are a match to TRBD1. V shed 3 bases and J 2 bases; nucleotides not matched to a gene: 2. Per germline, CDR1 MDHEN and CDR2 SYDVKM. CDR3 length: 15 residues. This chain's CDR3 is CASSFGTGDTDTQYF. The DNA of the CDR3 is TGTGCCAGCAGTTTTGGGACAGGGGACACAGATACGCAGTATTTT.

This clonotype was detected many times. The chain is built from TRBV29-1 and TRBJ2-1; D unresolved. Trimming removed 4 bases at V and 7 bases at J, with 14 bases between. The V gene's germline CDR1 is SQVTM and CDR2 ANQGSEA. The CDR3 totals 13 residues. The CDR3 DNA follows: TGCAGCGTTGGCCACACGTTTGGGAATGAGCAGTTCTTC. As protein: CSVGHTFGNEQFF.